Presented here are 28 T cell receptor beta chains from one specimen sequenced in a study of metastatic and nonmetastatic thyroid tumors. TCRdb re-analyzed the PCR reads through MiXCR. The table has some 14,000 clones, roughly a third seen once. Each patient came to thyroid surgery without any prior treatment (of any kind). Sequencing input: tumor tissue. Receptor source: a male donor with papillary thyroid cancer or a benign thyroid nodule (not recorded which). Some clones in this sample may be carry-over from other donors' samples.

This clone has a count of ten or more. The CDR3 sequence is CASSPQDSPRYGYTF. CDR3 in DNA: TGTGCCAGCAGCCCGCAGGACTCTCCGAGATATGGCTACACCTTC. The chain links TRBV3-1 to TRBJ1-2; D uncertain. The CDR3 totals 15 residues. Trimming removed 4 bases from V and 5 bases from J, with 17 bases in between. CDR1 is LGHDT and CDR2 is YNNKEL in the germline V gene (reference sequence).

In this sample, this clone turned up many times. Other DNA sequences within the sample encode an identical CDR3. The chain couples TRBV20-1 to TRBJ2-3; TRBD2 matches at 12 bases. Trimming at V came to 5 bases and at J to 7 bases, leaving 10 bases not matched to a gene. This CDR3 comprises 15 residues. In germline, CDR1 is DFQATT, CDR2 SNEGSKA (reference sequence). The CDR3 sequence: CSAPALAGGPNTQYF. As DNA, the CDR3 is TGCAGTGCTCCCGCCCTAGCGGGGGGGCCAAATACGCAGTATTTT.

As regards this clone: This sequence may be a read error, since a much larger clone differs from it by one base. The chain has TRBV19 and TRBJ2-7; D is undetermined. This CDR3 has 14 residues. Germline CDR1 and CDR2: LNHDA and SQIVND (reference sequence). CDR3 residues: CASGIVGAAYEQYF. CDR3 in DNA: TGTGCCAGTGGTATAGTCGGCGCTGCCTACGAGCAGTACTTC.

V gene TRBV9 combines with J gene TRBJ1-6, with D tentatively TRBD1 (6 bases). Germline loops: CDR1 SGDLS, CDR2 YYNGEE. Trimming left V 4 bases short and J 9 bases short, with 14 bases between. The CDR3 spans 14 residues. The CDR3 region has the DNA TGTGCCAGCAGCCAGACAGGAGGTAGTTCACCCCTCCACTTT. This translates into CASSQTGGSSPLHF.

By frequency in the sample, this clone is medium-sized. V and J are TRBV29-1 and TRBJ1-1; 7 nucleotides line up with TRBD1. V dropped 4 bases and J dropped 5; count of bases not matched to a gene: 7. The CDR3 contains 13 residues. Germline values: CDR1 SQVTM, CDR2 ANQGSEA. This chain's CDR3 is CSVARTGNTEAFF. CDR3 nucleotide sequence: TGCAGCGTTGCTCGGACAGGTAATACTGAAGCTTTCTTT.

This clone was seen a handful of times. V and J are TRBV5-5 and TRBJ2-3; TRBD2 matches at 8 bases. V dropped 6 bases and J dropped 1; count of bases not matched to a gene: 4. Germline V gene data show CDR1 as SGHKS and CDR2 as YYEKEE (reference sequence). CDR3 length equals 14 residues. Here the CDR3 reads CASNQLAGTDTQYF. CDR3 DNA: TGTGCCAGCAACCAACTAGCGGGCACAGATACGCAGTATTTT.

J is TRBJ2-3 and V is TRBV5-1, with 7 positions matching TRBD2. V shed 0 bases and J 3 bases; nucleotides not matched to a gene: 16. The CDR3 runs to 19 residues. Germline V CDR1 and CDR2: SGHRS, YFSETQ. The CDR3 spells CASSLAGLLLAEKTDTQYF. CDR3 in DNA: TGCGCCAGCAGCTTGGCCGGATTACTCCTAGCGGAAAAAACAGATACGCAGTATTTT.

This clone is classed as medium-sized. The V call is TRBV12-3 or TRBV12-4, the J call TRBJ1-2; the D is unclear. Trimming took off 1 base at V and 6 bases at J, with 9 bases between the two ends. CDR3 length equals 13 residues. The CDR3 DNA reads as TGTGCCAGCAGTTTAGTTCTCGGCCATGGCTACACCTTC. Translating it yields CASSLVLGHGYTF.

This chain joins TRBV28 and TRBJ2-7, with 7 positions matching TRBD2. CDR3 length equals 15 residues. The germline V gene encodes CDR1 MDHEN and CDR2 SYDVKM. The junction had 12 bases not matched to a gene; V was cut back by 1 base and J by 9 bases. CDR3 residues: CASSLSSQTSIRQYF. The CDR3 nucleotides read TGTGCCAGCAGTTTATCCTCTCAGACTAGCATTAGGCAGTACTTC.

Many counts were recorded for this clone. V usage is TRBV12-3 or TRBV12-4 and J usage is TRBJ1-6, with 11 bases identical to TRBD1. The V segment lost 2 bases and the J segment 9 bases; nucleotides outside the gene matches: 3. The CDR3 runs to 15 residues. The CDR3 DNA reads TGTGCCAGCAGTTTAAAGGACAGGGGGCTTTCACCCCTCCACTTT. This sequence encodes CASSLKDRGLSPLHF.

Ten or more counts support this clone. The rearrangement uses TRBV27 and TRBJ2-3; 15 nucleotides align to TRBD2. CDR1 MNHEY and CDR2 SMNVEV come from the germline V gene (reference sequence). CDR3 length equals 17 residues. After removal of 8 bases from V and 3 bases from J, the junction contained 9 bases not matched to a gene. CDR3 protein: CASHGTSGGLGTDTQYF. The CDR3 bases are TGTGCCAGCCATGGGACTAGCGGGGGGCTCGGTACAGATACGCAGTATTTT.

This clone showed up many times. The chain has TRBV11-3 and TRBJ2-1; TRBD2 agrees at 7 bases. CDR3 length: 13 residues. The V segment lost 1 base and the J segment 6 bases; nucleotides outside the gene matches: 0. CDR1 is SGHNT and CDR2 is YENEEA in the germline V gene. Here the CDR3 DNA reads TGTGCCAGCAGCTTAGCGGGGGGCAATGAGCAGTTCTTC. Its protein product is CASSLAGGNEQFF.

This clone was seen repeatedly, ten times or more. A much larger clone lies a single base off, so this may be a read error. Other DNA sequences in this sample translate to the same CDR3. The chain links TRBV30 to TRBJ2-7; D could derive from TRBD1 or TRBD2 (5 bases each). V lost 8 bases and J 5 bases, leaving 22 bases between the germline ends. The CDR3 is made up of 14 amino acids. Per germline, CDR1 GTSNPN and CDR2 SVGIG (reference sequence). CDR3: CAGTKGTGSHEQYF. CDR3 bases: TGTGCCGGGACGAAGGGGACGGGGTCCCACGAGCAGTACTTC.

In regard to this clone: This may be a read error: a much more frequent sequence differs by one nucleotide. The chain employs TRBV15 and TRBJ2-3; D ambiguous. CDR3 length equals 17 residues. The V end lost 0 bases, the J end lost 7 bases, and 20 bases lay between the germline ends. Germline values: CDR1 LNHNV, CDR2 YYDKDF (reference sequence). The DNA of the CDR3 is TGTGCCACCAGCAGAGATAAAGATCTAGGGCTGCACTATACGCAGTATTTT. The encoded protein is CATSRDKDLGLHYTQYF.

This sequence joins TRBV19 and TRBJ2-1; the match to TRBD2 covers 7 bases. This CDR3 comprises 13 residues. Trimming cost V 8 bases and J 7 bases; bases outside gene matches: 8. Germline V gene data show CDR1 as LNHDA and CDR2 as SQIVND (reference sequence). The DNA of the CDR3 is TGTGCCAGTCTCTCAGCGGGAAGGAATGAGCAGTTCTTC. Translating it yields CASLSAGRNEQFF. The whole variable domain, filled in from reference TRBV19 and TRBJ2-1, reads DGGITQSPKYLFRKEGQNVTLSCEQNLNHDAMYWYRQDPGQGLRLIYYSQIVNDFQKGDIAEGYSVSREKKESFPLTVTSAQKNPTAFYLCASLSAGRNEQFFGPGTRLTVL.

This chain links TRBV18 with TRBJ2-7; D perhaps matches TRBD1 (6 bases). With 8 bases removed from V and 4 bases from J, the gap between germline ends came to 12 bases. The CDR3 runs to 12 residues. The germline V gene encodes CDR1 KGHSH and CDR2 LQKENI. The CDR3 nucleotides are TGTGCCAGCACATCGACAGGTTACGAGCAGTACTTC. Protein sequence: CASTSTGYEQYF.

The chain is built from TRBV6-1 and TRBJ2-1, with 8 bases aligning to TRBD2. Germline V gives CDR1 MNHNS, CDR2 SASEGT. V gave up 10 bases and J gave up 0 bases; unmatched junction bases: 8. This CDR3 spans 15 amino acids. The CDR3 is CATVAGSSSYNEQFF. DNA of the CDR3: TGTGCCACCGTAGCGGGGTCGAGCTCCTACAATGAGCAGTTCTTC.

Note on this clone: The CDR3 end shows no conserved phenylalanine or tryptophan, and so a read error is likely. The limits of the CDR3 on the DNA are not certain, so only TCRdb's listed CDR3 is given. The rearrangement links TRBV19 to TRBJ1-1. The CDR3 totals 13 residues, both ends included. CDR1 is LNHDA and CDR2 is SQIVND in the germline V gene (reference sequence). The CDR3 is CASSIHLNTEAFC.

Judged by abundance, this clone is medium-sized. The CDR3 DNA follows: TGTGCCAGCAGTTTGTGGGTCTCCTACAATGAGCAGTTCTTC. This sequence encodes CASSLWVSYNEQFF. The rearrangement joins TRBV12-3 or TRBV12-4 to TRBJ2-1, with D unclear. Trimming took off 3 bases at V and 0 bases at J, with 6 bases between the two ends. The CDR3 spans 14 residues.

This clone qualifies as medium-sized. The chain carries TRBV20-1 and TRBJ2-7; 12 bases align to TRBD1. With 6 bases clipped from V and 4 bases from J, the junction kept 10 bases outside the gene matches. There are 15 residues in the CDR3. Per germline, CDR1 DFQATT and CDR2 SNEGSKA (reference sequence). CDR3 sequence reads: CSASGTGGRKYEQYF. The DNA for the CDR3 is TGCAGTGCGAGCGGGACAGGGGGCCGCAAATACGAGCAGTACTTC.

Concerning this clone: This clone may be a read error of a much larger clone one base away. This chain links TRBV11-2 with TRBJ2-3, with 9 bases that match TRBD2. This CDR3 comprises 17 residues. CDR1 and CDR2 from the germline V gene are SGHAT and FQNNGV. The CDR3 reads CASSSTLLAGRTYTQYF. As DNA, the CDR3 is TGTGCCAGCAGCTCGACCCTACTAGCGGGTCGCACATATACGCAGTATTTT.

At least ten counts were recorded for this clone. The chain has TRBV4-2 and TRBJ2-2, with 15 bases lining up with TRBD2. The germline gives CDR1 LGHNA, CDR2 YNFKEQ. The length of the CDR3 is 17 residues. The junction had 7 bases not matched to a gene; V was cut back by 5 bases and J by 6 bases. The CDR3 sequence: CASSAGLAGGSSGELFF. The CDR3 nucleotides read TGTGCCAGCAGCGCCGGACTAGCGGGAGGGTCGTCCGGGGAGCTGTTTTTT.

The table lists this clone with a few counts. DNA of the CDR3: TGTGCCAGCAGCTTGGTCTTCGGGAGGAACACTGAAGCTTTCTTT. Translating it yields CASSLVFGRNTEAFF. J is TRBJ1-1 and V is TRBV5-8, with D hard to call. V lost 0 bases and J lost 1, with 10 bases in between. The CDR3 consists of 15 residues. Germline CDR1 SGHTS, CDR2 YDEGEE.

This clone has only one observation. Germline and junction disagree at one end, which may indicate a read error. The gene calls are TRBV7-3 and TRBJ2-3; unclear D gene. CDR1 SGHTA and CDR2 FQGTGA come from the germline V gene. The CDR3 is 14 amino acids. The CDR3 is CASSLTAITYTQYF. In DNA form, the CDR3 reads TGTGCCAGCAGCTTAACGGCTATCACATATACGCAGTATTTT.

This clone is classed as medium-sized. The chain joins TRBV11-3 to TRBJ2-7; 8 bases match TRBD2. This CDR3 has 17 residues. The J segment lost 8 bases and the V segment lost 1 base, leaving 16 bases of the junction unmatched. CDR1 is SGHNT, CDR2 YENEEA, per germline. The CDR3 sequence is CASSLVSPPGGGGQQYF. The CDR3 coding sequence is TGTGCCAGCAGCTTAGTGTCCCCCCCGGGCGGCGGGGGGCAGCAGTACTTC.

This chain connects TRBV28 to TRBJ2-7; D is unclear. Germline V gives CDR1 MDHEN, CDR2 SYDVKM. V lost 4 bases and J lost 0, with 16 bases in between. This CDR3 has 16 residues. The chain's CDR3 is CASSSAETRSSYEQYF. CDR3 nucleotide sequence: TGTGCCAGCAGTTCAGCTGAGACGCGGAGCTCCTACGAGCAGTACTTC.

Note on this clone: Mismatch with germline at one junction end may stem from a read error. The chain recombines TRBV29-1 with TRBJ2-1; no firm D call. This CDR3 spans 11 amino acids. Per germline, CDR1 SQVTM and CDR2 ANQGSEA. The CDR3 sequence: CIVGQLSEQFF. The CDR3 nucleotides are TGCATCGTTGGTCAGCTCAGTGAGCAGTTCTTC.

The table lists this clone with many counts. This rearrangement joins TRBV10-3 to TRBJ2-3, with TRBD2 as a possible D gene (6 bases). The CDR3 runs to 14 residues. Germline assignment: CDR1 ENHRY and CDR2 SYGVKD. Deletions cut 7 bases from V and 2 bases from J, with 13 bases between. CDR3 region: CAINSEGLTDTQYF. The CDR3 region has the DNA TGTGCCATCAACTCGGAGGGGCTCACAGATACGCAGTATTTT.